The rows below give T cell receptor beta chains drawn from one sample of a study of T cells in Graves' hyperthyroidism and ophthalmopathy. TCRdb re-called the multiplex PCR reads through MiXCR, storing one row per CDR3 protein. The table lists approximately 420,000 distinct CDR3 sequences, about 16% of them singletons. The sample consisted of blood. These receptors came from a woman aged 30 to 39 with Graves' hyperthyroidism. Each CDR3 is given with its conserved first and last residue. D genes are given only for firm matches. Not every row has a clone size; where given, it reads once, few, many or a size class.

V,J,D,size,CDR3,DNA
TRBV20-1,TRBJ2-3,.,many,CSARDLLAGPDTQYF,TGCAGTGCTAGAGATCTTCTCGCAGGCCCAGATACGCAGTATTTT
TRBV20-1,TRBJ2-7,TRBD2,.,CSARDRGLALYEQYF,TGCAGTGCTAGAGATCGGGGACTAGCATTATACGAGCAGTACTTC
TRBV4-2,TRBJ2-3,TRBD2,.,CASSQGGSGGGDTQYF,TGTGCCAGCAGCCAAGGGGGTAGCGGGGGAGGAGATACGCAGTATTTT
TRBV30,TRBJ1-4,.,many,CAWSSTQQLNEKLFF,TGTGCCTGGAGCAGTACGCAGCAGCTTAATGAAAAACTGTTTTTT
TRBV5-1,TRBJ1-1,TRBD1,.,CASSATQGAKTEAFF,TGCGCCAGCAGCGCCACTCAGGGGGCTAAAACTGAAGCTTTCTTT
TRBV29-1,TRBJ2-5,TRBD2,.,CSVSGTSGGIETQYF,TGCAGCGTTAGTGGGACTAGCGGGGGAATAGAGACCCAGTACTTC
TRBV4-2,TRBJ1-3,TRBD1,.,CASSQDLGQSGNTIYF,TGTGCCAGCAGCCAAGATTTGGGACAGTCTGGAAACACCATATATTTT
TRBV20-1,TRBJ2-7,.,.,CSAGGQNSYEQYF,TGCAGTGCCGGGGGACAGAACTCCTACGAGCAGTACTTC
TRBV24-1,TRBJ2-2,TRBD1,.,CATSDRGQGNTGELFF,TGTGCCACCAGTGATCGGGGACAGGGAAACACCGGGGAGCTGTTTTTT
TRBV9,TRBJ2-7,TRBD2,.,CASSSSGLASEQYF,TGTGCCAGCAGCTCCTCTGGACTAGCGAGTGAGCAGTACTTC
TRBV30,TRBJ1-2,.,.,CAWSVLRNYGYTF,TGTGCCTGGAGTGTACTAAGAAACTATGGCTACACCTTC
TRBV19,TRBJ1-1,.,few,CASIPTANTEAFF,TGTGCCAGTATCCCGACAGCGAACACTGAAGCTTTCTTT
TRBV6-1,TRBJ2-1,TRBD2,few,CASTVGLAKSYNEQFF,TGTGCCAGCACTGTAGGACTAGCGAAATCCTACAATGAGCAGTTCTTC
TRBV7-9,TRBJ1-5,TRBD1,.,CASSFSGGSNQPQHF,TGTGCCAGCAGCTTTTCAGGGGGAAGCAATCAGCCCCAGCATTTT
TRBV3-1,TRBJ2-1,.,many,CASSQEVDLPFF,TGTGCCAGCAGCCAAGAAGTGGACTTGCCGTTCTTC
TRBV5-1,TRBJ1-1,.,many,CASSLEGRRNTEAFF,TGCGCCAGCAGCTTGGAGGGACGGCGGAACACTGAAGCTTTCTTT
TRBV5-1,TRBJ2-1,TRBD2,.,CASSYSGTPNNEQFF,TGCGCCAGCAGCTATAGCGGGACCCCCAACAATGAGCAGTTCTTC
TRBV10-3,TRBJ1-1,.,once,CAISESGPVKAFF,TGTGCCATCAGTGAGTCAGGGCCCGTCAAAGCTTTCTTT
TRBV24-1,TRBJ1-3,.,few,CATSDLTPVQGSGNTIYF,TGTGCCACCAGTGATTTGACCCCGGTTCAGGGCAGTGGAAACACCATATATTTT
TRBV2,TRBJ1-4,.,many,CASLLRAVTNEKLFF,TGTGCCAGCCTTTTACGCGCCGTGACTAATGAAAAACTGTTTTTT
TRBV7-2,TRBJ2-3,TRBD2,many,CASSPLAGRDTQYF,TGTGCCAGCAGCCCCCTAGCGGGCAGAGATACGCAGTATTTT
TRBV25-1,TRBJ2-3,.,few,CASTTVQGEVDTQYF,TGTGCCAGCACCACGGTGCAAGGGGAGGTAGATACGCAGTATTTT
TRBV5-1,TRBJ2-1,TRBD1,.,CASSLPGQGGNEQFF,TGCGCCAGCAGCTTACCGGGACAGGGTGGGAATGAGCAGTTCTTC
TRBV11-2,TRBJ1-3,TRBD1,many,CASSFRTGGILNSGNTIYF,TGTGCCAGCAGCTTTAGGACAGGGGGCATCCTGAACTCTGGAAACACCATATATTTT
TRBV11-2,TRBJ2-5,TRBD1,many,CASSIGQGGYQETQYF,TGTGCCAGCAGCATAGGACAGGGGGGGTACCAAGAGACCCAGTACTTC
TRBV10-3,TRBJ1-1,TRBD1,.,CAISELQGVTEAFF,TGTGCCATCAGTGAGTTACAGGGGGTCACTGAAGCTTTCTTT
TRBV13,TRBJ2-7,.,many,CASGAGSVHEQYF,TGTGCCAGCGGTGCAGGCTCCGTGCACGAGCAGTACTTC